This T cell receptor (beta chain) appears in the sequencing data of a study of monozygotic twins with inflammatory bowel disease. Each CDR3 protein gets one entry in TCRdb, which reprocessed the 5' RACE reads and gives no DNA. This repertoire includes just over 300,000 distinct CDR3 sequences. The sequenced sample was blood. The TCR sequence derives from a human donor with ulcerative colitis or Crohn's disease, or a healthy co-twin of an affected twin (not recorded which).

CDR3 residues: CASSLAVGQRGRQPQHF. J is TRBJ1-5 and V is TRBV12-3 or TRBV12-4. The CDR3 contains 17 residues.